A selection of T cell receptor beta chains follows, all from one sample in a study of memory CD4+ T cells and cytomegalovirus serostatus. The data were produced by immunoSEQ multiplex PCR, yet TCRdb's version contains in-frame clones alone and is incomplete. The sample has some 54,000 clones; over 70% are singletons. What was sequenced was memory CD4+ T cells from blood. The receptors come from an adult in good health and CMV-seropositive. Each CDR3 is given without its conserved first and last residue. The order of the fields is V gene, J gene, CDR3 protein.

v_call: TRBV10-1
j_call: TRBJ1-2
cdr3_aa: ASSYSGTGDGYT

v_call: TRBV10-3
j_call: TRBJ1-1
cdr3_aa: AIRGQGQNTEAF

v_call: TRBV5-6
j_call: TRBJ1-1
cdr3_aa: ASSFRHLNTEAF

v_call: TRBV7-8
j_call: TRBJ2-1
cdr3_aa: ASSSRRGSTYNEQF

v_call: TRBV27
j_call: TRBJ2-3
cdr3_aa: ASRLGGTDTQY

v_call: TRBV7-2
j_call: TRBJ2-2
cdr3_aa: ASSPTRGFGELF

v_call: TRBV4-3
j_call: TRBJ2-1
cdr3_aa: ASSPNIFRGSRGNEQF

v_call: TRBV7-2
j_call: TRBJ2-7
cdr3_aa: ASSLEVWGYEQY

v_call: TRBV7-9
j_call: TRBJ2-7
cdr3_aa: ASSQTSVPYEQY

v_call: TRBV10-2
j_call: TRBJ2-1
cdr3_aa: ASSVGTSGGNEQF

v_call: TRBV5-6
j_call: TRBJ2-4
cdr3_aa: ASSFALLAGELAKNIQY

v_call: TRBV10-3
j_call: TRBJ2-7
cdr3_aa: AIRSGNQAYEQY

v_call: TRBV5-4
j_call: TRBJ2-2
cdr3_aa: ASSLVGSTGELF

v_call: TRBV10-3
j_call: TRBJ1-6
cdr3_aa: AISVQRPIDNSPLH

v_call: TRBV5-1
j_call: TRBJ1-2
cdr3_aa: ASSLNPGRYGYT

v_call: TRBV28
j_call: TRBJ1-3
cdr3_aa: ASSVTGISGNTIY

v_call: TRBV6-6
j_call: TRBJ2-7
cdr3_aa: ASSKQGGDEQY

v_call: TRBV7-3
j_call: TRBJ2-2
cdr3_aa: ASSLTGGINTGELF

v_call: TRBV7-3
j_call: TRBJ2-3
cdr3_aa: ASSLTASGSGSTDTQY

v_call: TRBV20-1
j_call: TRBJ1-1
cdr3_aa: STGRNTEAF

v_call: TRBV2
j_call: TRBJ1-5
cdr3_aa: ASRFRARGNQPQH

v_call: TRBV27
j_call: TRBJ2-7
cdr3_aa: ASSLRGTWENEQY

v_call: TRBV2
j_call: TRBJ2-5
cdr3_aa: ASSGGGLETQY

v_call: TRBV7-2
j_call: TRBJ2-7
cdr3_aa: ASSLALAGDYEQY

v_call: TRBV9
j_call: TRBJ2-7
cdr3_aa: ASSVAMYPLPYEQY

v_call: TRBV7-9
j_call: TRBJ1-4
cdr3_aa: ASSPPGGGGVAEKLF

v_call: TRBV7-6
j_call: TRBJ2-2
cdr3_aa: ASSLGPFSENTGELF

v_call: TRBV19
j_call: TRBJ1-5
cdr3_aa: ASSKGGFVDQPQH

v_call: TRBV28
j_call: TRBJ1-4
cdr3_aa: ASRQQGKWEKLF

v_call: TRBV5-8
j_call: TRBJ2-3
cdr3_aa: ASSHTWPYTDTQY

v_call: TRBV28
j_call: TRBJ2-2
cdr3_aa: ASEGGPNTGELF

v_call: TRBV7-6
j_call: TRBJ2-2
cdr3_aa: ASSLALAGDPGELF

v_call: TRBV4-1
j_call: TRBJ1-3
cdr3_aa: ASSQVWGQVSSGNTIY

v_call: TRBV14
j_call: TRBJ2-7
cdr3_aa: ASSQGQGSYEQY

v_call: TRBV7-2
j_call: TRBJ1-4
cdr3_aa: ASSLGDRLTNEKLF

v_call: TRBV28
j_call: TRBJ1-2
cdr3_aa: ASVGEGGYT

v_call: TRBV19
j_call: TRBJ2-1
cdr3_aa: ASSWGSDAYNEQF

v_call: TRBV19
j_call: TRBJ1-1
cdr3_aa: ASISPGRGNTEAF

v_call: TRBV7-2
j_call: TRBJ2-1
cdr3_aa: ASSSRHSGGNAEQF

v_call: TRBV19
j_call: TRBJ2-2
cdr3_aa: ASSIAAGGTGELF

v_call: TRBV5-1
j_call: TRBJ2-3
cdr3_aa: ASSWERGRDTQY

v_call: TRBV7-9
j_call: TRBJ2-2
cdr3_aa: ASSQGQGNTGELF

v_call: TRBV11-2
j_call: TRBJ2-3
cdr3_aa: ASSLAVISTDTQY

v_call: TRBV5-5
j_call: TRBJ2-2
cdr3_aa: ASRQTNTGELF

v_call: TRBV7-8
j_call: TRBJ1-3
cdr3_aa: ASSLAGLGNTIY